The 27 T cell receptor beta chains reported below all come from one sample, sequenced in a study of T cells in tumors after PD-1 blockade. Profiled with immunoSEQ multiplex PCR; TCRdb holds only in-frame clones, not every one. The sample holds roughly 49,000 clones, about 85% seen once. The specimen was PBMCs, collected before anti-PD-1 treatment. All receptors derive from a human donor with basal cell carcinoma.

The chain couples TRBV27 to TRBJ2-7; 8 bases line up with TRBD2. V lost 3 bases, J lost 0 bases, and 4 bases stayed unmatched. The V gene's germline CDR1 is MNHEY and CDR2 SMNVEV (reference sequence). The CDR3 runs 15 residues. CDR3 in amino acids: CASSFREGSSYEQYF. In DNA form, the CDR3 reads TGTGCCAGCAGTTTTCGGGAGGGGAGCTCCTACGAGCAGTACTTC.

This sequence joins TRBV28 and TRBJ1-1; D gene ambiguous. The germline V gene has CDR1 MDHEN and CDR2 SYDVKM. The CDR3 covers 13 residues. Trimming took 2 bases from V and 6 from J, leaving 10 bases between them. For the CDR3, the DNA is TGTGCCAGCAGTTTAGGAGGAACCGCTGAAGCTTTCTTT. Translated, it gives CASSLGGTAEAFF.

The V and J genes are TRBV12-3 or TRBV12-4 and TRBJ1-5, with D perhaps TRBD1 (5 bases). This CDR3 spans 13 amino acids. The V gene lost 5 bases and the J gene lost 3 bases, with 8 bases spanning the gap. The CDR3, as DNA: TGTGCCAGCAGTCGGGACCTCAATCAGCCCCAGCATTTT. Translated: CASSRDLNQPQHF.

The chain joins TRBV29-1 to TRBJ2-6; D possibly corresponds to TRBD1 (6 bases). CDR3 length: 16 residues. Trimming left V 6 bases short and J 0 bases short, with 15 bases between. Germline CDR1 is SQVTM and CDR2 is ANQGSEA. This CDR3 reads CSVATGGNSGANVLTF. Written as DNA, the CDR3 is TGCAGCGTCGCGACAGGAGGCAACTCTGGGGCCAACGTCCTGACTTTC.

This chain links TRBV5-1 with TRBJ2-3; 7 bases are a match to TRBD2. The germline V gene encodes CDR1 SGHRS and CDR2 YFSETQ. The CDR3 is 15 amino acids. Germline trimming cut 0 bases from V and 2 bases from J; bases unmatched to any gene: 3. CDR3 bases: TGCGCCAGCAGCTTGGTTCTAGCGGCCACAGATACGCAGTATTTT. Translation: CASSLVLAATDTQYF. The variable domain in full, completed from reference TRBV5-1 and TRBJ2-3, reads KAGVTQTPRYLIKTRGQQVTLSCSPISGHRSVSWYQQTPGQGLQFLFEYFSETQRNKGNFPGRFSGRQFSNSRSEMNVSTLELGDSALYLCASSLVLAATDTQYFGPGTRLTVL.

This clone was observed a few times. This chain connects TRBV12-3 or TRBV12-4 to TRBJ1-2; D might be TRBD1 (6 bases). The V gene lost 7 bases and the J gene lost 4 bases, with 13 bases spanning the gap. This CDR3 region has 13 residues. Written as DNA, the CDR3 is TGTGCCAGCAAGAACAGGGCATCCTATGGCTACACCTTC. Protein: CASKNRASYGYTF.

The V and J genes are TRBV19 and TRBJ1-5; weak D call: TRBD1 (6 bases). V was shortened by 4 bases and J by 0 bases, with 16 bases between the two germline ends. Germline CDR1 reads LNHDA; CDR2 reads SQIVND (reference sequence). This CDR3 contains 17 residues. The CDR3 reads CASSRETGFYSNQPQHF. The CDR3 DNA is TGTGCCAGTAGTAGAGAAACAGGGTTCTATAGCAATCAGCCCCAGCATTTT. The entire variable domain, with the rest obtained from reference TRBV19 and TRBJ1-5, is as follows: DGGITQSPKYLFRKEGQNVTLSCEQNLNHDAMYWYRQDPGQGLRLIYYSQIVNDFQKGDIAEGYSVSREKKESFPLTVTSAQKNPTAFYLCASSRETGFYSNQPQHFGDGTRLSIL.

This clone was seen once. V usage is TRBV5-1 and J usage is TRBJ2-5, with 8 bases aligning to TRBD1. The CDR3 is 14 residues long. Unmatched junction bases numbered 8, after V lost 5 bases and J lost 5 bases. The V gene's germline CDR1 is SGHRS and CDR2 YFSETQ. This chain's CDR3 is CASSSQGAWETQYF. DNA of the CDR3: TGCGCCAGCAGTTCCCAGGGGGCTTGGGAGACCCAGTACTTC.

The chain carries TRBV7-2 and TRBJ2-7; perhaps TRBD1 as D (6 bases). There are 13 residues in the CDR3. Per germline, CDR1 SGHTA and CDR2 FQGNSA. V shed 1 base and J shed 2 bases, with 6 bases lying between them. The chain's CDR3 is CASSLGTAYEQYF. CDR3 in DNA: TGTGCCAGCAGCTTAGGGACAGCCTACGAGCAGTACTTC.

The chain joins TRBV7-2 to TRBJ2-3; unclear D gene. Germline V CDR1 and CDR2: SGHTA, FQGNSA. This CDR3 has 12 amino acids. Trimming took 1 base from V and 1 from J, leaving 0 bases between them. CDR3 loop: CASSLGTDTQYF. The CDR3 region has the DNA TGTGCCAGCAGCTTAGGCACAGATACGCAGTATTTT.

This chain joins TRBV18 and TRBJ2-7, with 9 bases fitting TRBD1. Per the germline V gene, CDR1 is KGHSH and CDR2 is LQKENI. J gave up 8 bases and V 2 bases, and 22 bases lay outside the gene matches. There are 19 residues in the CDR3. The CDR3 sequence: CASSPTGTGKGRTRPKQYF. The CDR3 DNA reads TGTGCCAGCTCACCAACGGGGACAGGGAAAGGCAGAACACGCCCTAAGCAGTACTTC.

This clone was found a few times. The chain combines TRBV4-2 with TRBJ2-7; TRBD1 aligns across 11 bases. The germline V gene encodes CDR1 LGHNA and CDR2 YNFKEQ. V shed 0 bases, J shed 5 bases, and the junction held 6 bases outside the gene matches. CDR3 length: 16 residues. CDR3 protein: CASSQDPGTGGNEQYF. The CDR3 DNA sequence: TGTGCCAGCAGCCAAGACCCAGGGACAGGGGGTAACGAGCAGTACTTC.

This clone was picked up one time. The chain combines TRBV19 with TRBJ1-2; unclear D gene. V was clipped by 1 base and J by 5 bases, with 8 bases between them. CDR3 length: 13 residues. Germline CDR1 LNHDA, CDR2 SQIVND (reference sequence). The CDR3 sequence: CASSIGWQYGYTF. The CDR3 nucleotides read TGTGCCAGTAGTATAGGTTGGCAGTATGGCTACACCTTC.

The chain employs TRBV6-4 and TRBJ2-2; D is possibly TRBD2 (6 bases). CDR3 length: 15 residues. CDR1 is MRHNA and CDR2 is SNTAGT in the germline V gene. Trimming left V 3 bases short and J 2 bases short, with 10 bases between. CDR3 sequence: CASSDWTKNTGELFF. The CDR3 DNA follows: TGTGCCAGCAGTGATTGGACTAAAAACACCGGGGAGCTGTTTTTT.

The rearrangement links TRBV19 to TRBJ1-3; possibly TRBD1 for D (6 bases). Germline CDR1 LNHDA, CDR2 SQIVND (reference sequence). V was shortened by 5 bases and J by 2 bases, with 10 bases between the two germline ends. This CDR3 has 14 residues. The CDR3 spells CASSQDSAGNTIYF. In DNA form, the CDR3 reads TGTGCCAGTAGTCAGGACAGCGCTGGAAACACCATATATTTT.

The chain recombines TRBV7-9 with TRBJ1-5; 9 bases are a match to TRBD1. Germline CDR1 and CDR2: SEHNR and FQNEAQ (reference sequence). Trimming cost V 3 bases and J 7 bases; bases outside gene matches: 10. The CDR3 covers 16 residues. The CDR3 spells CASSLEQQGAGQPQHF. The CDR3 bases are TGTGCCAGCAGCTTGGAGCAACAGGGGGCGGGCCAGCCCCAGCATTTT.

The chain employs TRBV19 and TRBJ1-2; possibly TRBD1 for D (6 bases). Germline V gene sequence: CDR1 LNHDA, CDR2 SQIVND (reference sequence). The ends were cut back, 7 bases at V and 7 bases at J, with 10 bases in the middle. This CDR3 contains 11 residues. The CDR3 spells CASTRGSGYTF. The CDR3 DNA is TGTGCCAGTACCAGGGGAAGTGGCTACACCTTC.

This clone was picked up a small number of times. The chain is built from TRBV29-1 and TRBJ1-2; no clear D gene. CDR1 is SQVTM, CDR2 ANQGSEA, per germline. The length of the CDR3 is 11 residues. Trimming removed 5 bases from V and 7 bases from J, with 11 bases in between. CDR3 DNA: TGCAGCGTTAATAGGGTCGGTGGCTACACCTTC. Its translation: CSVNRVGGYTF.

The V call is TRBV5-1, the J call TRBJ2-1, with D tentatively TRBD2 (6 bases). Trimming cost V 4 bases and J 4 bases, with 18 bases left between them. Germline V gene data show CDR1 as SGHRS and CDR2 as YFSETQ. The CDR3 spans 16 residues. The CDR3 protein is CASSRAGSTSYNEQFF. CDR3 coding DNA: TGCGCCAGCAGCCGGGCGGGATCCACTTCGTACAATGAGCAGTTCTTC.

This clone has a single count. The rearrangement joins TRBV5-4 to TRBJ2-3; 11 bases match TRBD2. The CDR3 runs 15 residues. Trimming cost V 2 bases and J 4 bases; bases outside gene matches: 3. Germline assignment: CDR1 SGHNT and CDR2 YYREEE (reference sequence). The CDR3 DNA sequence: TGTGCCAGCAGCTTTAGCGGGGGGGCAGCAGATACGCAGTATTTT. Translated: CASSFSGGAADTQYF.

The chain employs TRBV7-6 and TRBJ1-3; 9 positions match TRBD1. The CDR3 sequence is 16 residues long. Losses at the gene ends were 2 bases for V and 3 bases for J; bases not matched to a gene: 5. CDR1 is SGHVS and CDR2 is FNYEAQ in the germline V gene. The CDR3 region has the DNA TGTGCCAGCAGCTTAACACAGGGGGCATTTGGAAACACCATATATTTT. Residues: CASSLTQGAFGNTIYF.

The chain couples TRBV24-1 to TRBJ1-1; 8 positions match TRBD1. Germline CDR1 and CDR2: KGHDR and SFDVKD. The ends lost 4 bases at V and 3 bases at J; junction bases unmatched: 15. The CDR3 contains 18 residues. The CDR3 loop reads CATSERTGWANEDTEAFF. CDR3 bases: TGTGCCACCAGTGAAAGGACAGGGTGGGCGAATGAGGACACTGAAGCTTTCTTT.

V usage is TRBV7-8 and J usage is TRBJ2-5; 10 bases are a match to TRBD2. CDR1 SGHVS and CDR2 FQNEAQ come from the germline V gene. This CDR3 comprises 16 residues. J gave up 4 bases and V 4 bases, and 9 bases lay outside the gene matches. The DNA of the CDR3 is TGTGCCAGCAGCTCCCTAGGAGCGGGGGGGCCAGAGACCCAGTACTTC. Translated: CASSSLGAGGPETQYF.

The chain joins TRBV7-6 to TRBJ2-1; TRBD2 might be the D (5 bases). Germline CDR1 is SGHVS and CDR2 is FNYEAQ. The CDR3 has 12 residues. The V gene lost 5 bases and the J gene lost 10 bases, with 12 bases spanning the gap. CDR3 coding DNA: TGTGCCAGCAGCCGAGCGACGGGGGAGCAGTTCTTC. It is translated as CASSRATGEQFF.

The chain employs TRBV6-5 and TRBJ1-1; TRBD1 might be the D (5 bases). CDR1 and CDR2 (germline): MNHEY, SVGAGI. V was pared by 5 bases and J by 4 bases, with 14 bases between. The CDR3 spans 14 residues. The DNA of the CDR3 is TGTGCCAGCAGTACCCCGGGAAGGGGCACTGAAGCTTTCTTT. Encoded protein: CASSTPGRGTEAFF.

The V and J genes are TRBV7-6 and TRBJ1-1; 8 bases map to TRBD1. The CDR3 has 14 residues. V gave up 5 bases and J gave up 5 bases; unmatched junction bases: 7. The V gene's germline CDR1 is SGHVS and CDR2 FNYEAQ. The DNA of the CDR3 is TGTGCCAGCAGCCAGGACAGGGTTAGGACTGAAGCTTTCTTT. It codes for CASSQDRVRTEAFF.

This chain uses TRBV5-6 with TRBJ2-1; D call uncertain. Germline assignment: CDR1 SGHDT and CDR2 YYEEEE. The CDR3 is 15 residues long. Trimming took off 0 bases at V and 7 bases at J, with 14 bases between the two ends. This CDR3 reads CASSLAALLINEQFF. The CDR3 nucleotides read TGTGCCAGCAGCTTGGCAGCTTTGCTGATTAATGAGCAGTTCTTC. Full variable domain (missing parts from reference TRBV5-6 and TRBJ2-1): DAGVTQSPTHLIKTRGQQVTLRCSPKSGHDTVSWYQQALGQGPQFIFQYYEEEERQRGNFPDRFSGHQFPNYSSELNVNALLLGDSALYLCASSLAALLINEQFFGPGTRLTVL.